This T cell receptor beta chain was obtained from a study of type 1 regulatory T cells. Study details: This in vitro CD4 product, T-allo10, is enriched for Tr1 cells and alloantigen-specific.

TCRdb reprocessed the reads with MiXCR, giving one entry per CDR3 protein. In the table there are 75,000 to 100,000 distinct CDR3 sequences, roughly a third of which are singletons. CDR3 length: 16 residues. Germline V gene data show CDR1 as SNHLY and CDR2 as FYNNEI. V dropped 6 bases and J dropped 3; count of bases not matched to a gene: 10. The TCR sequence derives from a human donor in good health. The chain employs TRBV2 and TRBJ2-2; TRBD2 matches at 7 bases. Input material: CD4+ T cells, either the whole sample or a sorted fraction (not recorded which). The CDR3 DNA reads TGTGCCAGCAGGGAAATTCTAGCGGTCCACACCGGGGAGCTGTTTTTT. This encodes CASREILAVHTGELFF.